A single sample gave rise to the 18 T cell receptor beta chains below, sequenced in a study of blood T cell repertoires in COVID-19 (dated by TCRdb to 2020 to 2021). Library preparation was by the immunoSEQ multiplex PCR assay. The table comes from immuneACCESS by way of TCRdb, which keeps in-frame sequences with V and J called. Part of the clones is missing from these tables; in studies checked, under half for an unresolved V gene and the rest for unknown reasons. In all, the sample holds roughly 200,000 clones, and roughly 80% of those were seen once. 7.8% of the sample belongs to the ten largest clones. Source material: peripheral blood. The receptors were sampled from a woman older than 75 with COVID-19, enrolled during active disease.

This chain joins TRBV2 and TRBJ1-1, with no clear D. V was shortened by 8 bases and J by 3 bases, with 7 bases between the two germline ends. Germline V gene sequence: CDR1 SNHLY, CDR2 FYNNEI. The CDR3 length is 11 residues. DNA for the CDR3: TGTGCCAGCTCGAGGGACACTGAAGCTTTCTTT. This sequence encodes CASSRDTEAFF.

This clone came up once. The J gene is TRBJ1-1, the V gene TRBV27; TRBD1 matches at 8 bases. CDR1 and CDR2 from the germline V gene are MNHEY and SMNVEV (reference sequence). The CDR3 has 11 residues. V lost 2 bases, J lost 11 bases, and 1 base stayed unmatched. CDR3 sequence: CASSLQGAAFF. The CDR3 DNA reads as TGTGCCAGCAGTTTACAGGGGGCGGCTTTCTTT.

The chain recombines TRBV3-1 (or the pseudogene TRBV3-2) with TRBJ1-1; the D is unclear. V dropped 1 base and J dropped 9 bases, with 12 bases sitting between them. Germline lookup yields CDR1 LGHDT and CDR2 YNNKEL (reference sequence). This CDR3 contains 13 residues. The CDR3 coding sequence is TGTGCCAGCAGCCAAGCCGCGGCGTCTCAAGCTTTCTTT. Its protein product is CASSQAAASQAFF.

V usage is TRBV18 and J usage is TRBJ1-1; 8 nucleotides match TRBD1. CDR1 and CDR2 from the germline V gene are KGHSH and LQKENI. V lost 7 bases, J lost 5 bases, and 9 bases stayed unmatched. This CDR3 is built from 14 residues. The CDR3, as DNA: TGTGCCAGCTTAGGACAGGGAAGCGGGACTGAAGCTTTCTTT. Protein sequence: CASLGQGSGTEAFF.

The chain has TRBV7-2 and TRBJ1-2; D not resolved. This CDR3 comprises 13 residues. From germline, CDR1 is SGHTA and CDR2 FQGNSA. V lost 1 base and J 4 bases, leaving 7 bases between the germline ends. The CDR3 here is CASSLERSYGYTF. In DNA, the CDR3 is TGTGCCAGCAGCTTAGAACGGTCCTATGGCTACACCTTC.

The rearrangement uses TRBV3-1 (or the pseudogene TRBV3-2) and TRBJ1-6, with a possible D match to TRBD1 (6 bases). V shed 6 bases and J shed 6 bases, with 12 bases lying between them. Germline V CDR1 and CDR2: LGHDT, YNNKEL (reference sequence). The CDR3 is 14 residues long. The CDR3 DNA follows: TGTGCCAGCAGACTACAGGGATCTAATTCACCCCTCCACTTT. Translation: CASRLQGSNSPLHF.

The gene calls are TRBV6-5 and TRBJ1-1; no firm D call. CDR1 is MNHEY, CDR2 SVGAGI, per germline. V gave up 6 bases and J gave up 10 bases, with 18 bases separating them. The CDR3 loop spans 13 amino acids. CDR3 nucleotide sequence: TGTGCCAGCAGCCCCGACTCCCCGACCGGAGCTTTCTTT. Its protein is CASSPDSPTGAFF.

This clone has a single count. The chain carries TRBV2 and TRBJ2-7; 10 bases align to TRBD1. The CDR3 runs 14 residues. Germline trimming cut 4 bases from V and 3 bases from J; bases unmatched to any gene: 3. The germline gives CDR1 SNHLY, CDR2 FYNNEI. The CDR3 sequence: CASSVGTGVYEQYF. In nucleotides, the CDR3 is TGTGCCAGCAGTGTAGGGACAGGGGTCTACGAGCAGTACTTC.

This sequence joins TRBV9 and TRBJ1-2; 8 nucleotides line up with TRBD1. Germline V gives CDR1 SGDLS, CDR2 YYNGEE. Trimming cost V 4 bases and J 3 bases; bases outside gene matches: 8. The CDR3 sequence is 15 residues long. The CDR3 sequence is CASSPTPQGDYGYTF. CDR3 nucleotides: TGTGCCAGCAGCCCAACCCCACAGGGGGACTATGGCTACACCTTC. Supplemented by reference TRBV9 and TRBJ1-2, the full variable domain reads DSGVTQTPKHLITATGQRVTLRCSPRSGDLSVYWYQQSLDQGLQFLIQYYNGEERAKGNILERFSAQQFPDLHSELNLSSLELGDSALYFCASSPTPQGDYGYTFGSGTRLTVV.

The chain combines TRBV3-1 (or the pseudogene TRBV3-2) with TRBJ2-3; the D is unclear. Germline CDR1 LGHDT, CDR2 YNNKEL (reference sequence). The CDR3 runs 12 residues. V lost 1 base and J lost 3, with 2 bases in between. The CDR3 spells CASSQVTDTQYF. In DNA form, the CDR3 reads TGTGCCAGCAGCCAAGTAACAGATACGCAGTATTTT.

The chain links TRBV2 to TRBJ1-2, with TRBD1 matching 10 bases. The CDR3 runs to 14 residues. V lost 6 bases, J lost 5 bases, and 6 bases stayed unmatched. Germline CDR1 and CDR2: SNHLY and FYNNEI. Written as DNA, the CDR3 is TGTGCCAGCAGGTGGGACAGGGGCCCTTATGGCTACACCTTC. Translated: CASRWDRGPYGYTF. The complete variable domain, with remaining parts taken from reference TRBV2 and TRBJ1-2, reads EPEVTQTPSHQVTQMGQEVILRCVPISNHLYFYWYRQILGQKVEFLVSFYNNEISEKSEIFDDQFSVERPDGSNFTLKIRSTKLEDSAMYFCASRWDRGPYGYTFGSGTRLTVV.

The V and J genes are TRBV18 and TRBJ2-1; TRBD2 matches 14 bases. Germline CDR1 and CDR2: KGHSH and LQKENI. Trimming removed 6 bases from V and 6 bases from J; junction bases left unmatched: 4. There are 15 residues in the CDR3. The CDR3 DNA reads as TGTGCCAGCTCGCAGACTAGCGGGAGGGCCAATGAGCAGTTCTTC. Amino acid sequence: CASSQTSGRANEQFF.

The rearrangement uses TRBV15 and TRBJ1-3; no reliable D call. Germline values: CDR1 LNHNV, CDR2 YYDKDF (reference sequence). The CDR3 covers 15 residues. The germline V and J ends were trimmed by 3 bases and 4 bases, with 13 bases remaining between them. CDR3 protein: CATSSQPGNGNTIYF. The CDR3 region has the DNA TGTGCCACCAGCAGTCAACCGGGGAACGGAAACACCATATATTTT.

The rearrangement links TRBV9 to TRBJ1-2; 9 bases align to TRBD1. Germline V gene lookup returns CDR1 SGDLS and CDR2 YYNGEE. J was trimmed by 5 bases and V by 0 bases; bases with no gene match: 11. The CDR3 has 17 amino acids. CDR3 in amino acids: CASSVDGTGPPTYGYTF. CDR3 bases: TGTGCCAGCAGCGTAGATGGGACAGGGCCTCCTACTTATGGCTACACCTTC. The full variable domain, in which reference TRBV9 and TRBJ1-2 provide the parts outside the CDR3, is DSGVTQTPKHLITATGQRVTLRCSPRSGDLSVYWYQQSLDQGLQFLIQYYNGEERAKGNILERFSAQQFPDLHSELNLSSLELGDSALYFCASSVDGTGPPTYGYTFGSGTRLTVV.

The chain employs TRBV18 and TRBJ1-1; a possible D gene is TRBD1 (6 bases). V was trimmed by 3 bases and J by 0 bases, leaving 11 bases between them. Germline assignment: CDR1 KGHSH and CDR2 LQKENI. The CDR3 has 15 amino acids. CDR3 sequence (DNA): TGTGCCAGCTCACCTGTGGACAGCATGAACACTGAAGCTTTCTTT. Translating it yields CASSPVDSMNTEAFF.

This chain joins TRBV24-1 and TRBJ2-3; 7 bases are shared with TRBD1. The ends lost 3 bases at V and 5 bases at J; junction bases unmatched: 7. From germline, CDR1 is KGHDR and CDR2 SFDVKD. This CDR3 region has 15 residues. The CDR3 spells CATSDTTGFGDTQYF. The CDR3 region has the DNA TGTGCCACCAGTGATACGACAGGGTTTGGAGATACGCAGTATTTT.

V gene TRBV3-1 (or the pseudogene TRBV3-2) combines with J gene TRBJ1-4; D ambiguous. V lost 1 base, J lost 7 bases, and 10 bases lay in between. There are 14 residues in the CDR3. Germline V gives CDR1 LGHDT, CDR2 YNNKEL (reference sequence). CDR3 nucleotide sequence: TGTGCCAGCAGCCAAGGAGGTGGAGGTGAAAAACTGTTTTTT. It is translated as CASSQGGGGEKLFF.

This clone was observed a few times. The CDR3 DNA reads TGTGCCAGCAGCTTAGAATCGGCACCGGGAGAAAAACTGTTTTTT. Its protein is CASSLESAPGEKLFF. V usage is TRBV7-2 and J usage is TRBJ1-4; no clear D gene. The CDR3 runs 15 residues. Germline loops: CDR1 SGHTA, CDR2 FQGNSA. Trimming shortened V by 1 base and J by 8 bases, and 14 bases separated the two germline ends.